These 11 T cell receptor beta chains were sequenced from one sample in a study of Graves' ophthalmopathy and Graves' hyperthyroidism. Amplification of TCR beta CDR3 regions used RNA transcripts. Investigators did first-round RT-PCR with HTBI primers, then second-round multiplex PCR. TCRdb re-derived calls from the multiplex PCR reads in MiXCR, one entry per CDR3 protein. This table has 680,000 or so distinct CDR3 sequences, about a fifth appearing once. Sequencing input: peripheral blood. The receptors derive from a woman aged 18-35 years with stable Graves' hyperthyroidism. Some clones in this sample may be carry-over from other donors' samples.

This clonotype was counted at least ten times. This chain links TRBV19 with TRBJ1-2, with D unresolved. Germline CDR1 LNHDA, CDR2 SQIVND (reference sequence). The CDR3 covers 15 residues. V shed 3 bases and J shed 1 base, with 12 bases lying between them. The CDR3 reads CASSIGEGYNYGYTF. Written as DNA, the CDR3 is TGTGCCAGTAGTATCGGGGAAGGATATAACTATGGCTACACCTTC.

At least ten counts were recorded for this clonotype. This sequence joins TRBV5-1 and TRBJ2-5; TRBD2 agrees at 7 bases. With V trimmed by 0 bases and J by 4 bases, 3 bases remained unmatched. This CDR3 has 14 amino acids. Germline CDR1 and CDR2: SGHRS and YFSETQ. The CDR3 nucleotides are TGCGCCAGCAGCTTGGTATTAGCGGGAGAGACCCAGTACTTC. Protein: CASSLVLAGETQYF.

This chain uses TRBV28 with TRBJ1-5; unclear D gene. The germline gives CDR1 MDHEN, CDR2 SYDVKM. The V and J ends lost 5 bases and 5 bases respectively, with 13 bases between them. CDR3 length equals 14 residues. CDR3 amino acids: CASSILGPHQPQHF. Here the CDR3 DNA reads TGTGCCAGCAGTATCCTCGGACCACATCAGCCCCAGCATTTT.

The V gene is TRBV27, the J gene TRBJ2-7; possibly TRBD1 for D (6 bases). The CDR3 runs 15 residues. CDR1 is MNHEY and CDR2 is SMNVEV in the germline V gene (reference sequence). V was cut by 4 bases and J by 3 bases, with 16 bases left in between. Here the CDR3 DNA reads TGTGCCAGCAGTTATAGCTCGGCAGGGGTCTACGAGCAGTACTTC. This gives the protein CASSYSSAGVYEQYF.

This clonotype was seen many times. This rearrangement joins TRBV5-1 to TRBJ2-7; 7 nucleotides match TRBD1. Germline lookup yields CDR1 SGHRS and CDR2 YFSETQ. This CDR3 is built from 14 residues. The J segment lost 5 bases and the V segment lost 3 bases, leaving 8 bases of the junction unmatched. The CDR3 region has the DNA TGCGCCAGCAGCTCCTGGATGAGGGGGCACGAGCAGTACTTC. Its translation: CASSSWMRGHEQYF.

This chain uses TRBV5-1 with TRBJ1-1; a possible D gene is TRBD1 (5 bases). The CDR3 length is 12 residues. V dropped 4 bases and J dropped 7 bases, with 11 bases sitting between them. Germline loops: CDR1 SGHRS, CDR2 YFSETQ. The CDR3 here is CASSRGPSEAFF. The CDR3 nucleotides are TGCGCCAGCAGCAGGGGACCGAGTGAAGCTTTCTTT.

At least ten counts were recorded for this clonotype. V is TRBV6-1 and J is TRBJ1-2, with D unresolved. Germline V gene data show CDR1 as MNHNS and CDR2 as SASEGT. This CDR3 has 11 amino acids. V was cut by 3 bases and J by 5 bases, with 4 bases left in between. The CDR3 here is CASSDKYGYTF. The CDR3 DNA follows: TGTGCCAGCAGTGACAAGTATGGCTACACCTTC.

The rearrangement links TRBV2 to TRBJ1-1; possible D gene TRBD1, 5 bases. The CDR3 totals 13 residues. Trimming removed 6 bases at V and 1 base at J, with 9 bases between. The germline gives CDR1 SNHLY, CDR2 FYNNEI. This CDR3 reads CASSDDRNTEAFF. CDR3 bases: TGTGCCAGCAGCGATGACAGGAACACTGAAGCTTTCTTT.

This clonotype was observed at least ten times. This chain connects TRBV5-1 to TRBJ2-7; D ambiguous. The V gene lost 0 bases and the J gene lost 1 base, with 8 bases spanning the gap. CDR3 size: 14 residues. Germline CDR1 reads SGHRS; CDR2 reads YFSETQ. This chain's CDR3 is CASSLDAQSYEQYF. The CDR3 nucleotides read TGCGCCAGCAGCTTGGACGCCCAGTCCTACGAGCAGTACTTC.

CDR3 sequence reads: CATPPDGEIRATEAFF. Here the CDR3 DNA reads TGCGCCACCCCTCCGGACGGGGAGATAAGGGCCACTGAAGCTTTCTTT. The V and J genes are TRBV10-1 and TRBJ1-1; D is undetermined. The CDR3 extends over 16 amino acids. Trimming stripped 10 bases from V and 4 bases from J, with 25 bases between. The V gene's germline CDR1 is WNHNN and CDR2 SYGVQD (reference sequence).

This chain connects TRBV12-3 or TRBV12-4 to TRBJ1-2; D uncertain. The CDR3 contains 12 residues. V was trimmed by 3 bases and J by 5 bases, leaving 7 bases between them. The CDR3 DNA follows: TGTGCCAGCAGTTTCGCCCGTTATGGCTACACCTTC. Protein: CASSFARYGYTF.